Below, 19 T cell receptor beta chains from the same sample are listed, as sequenced in a study of identical twins. TCRdb used MiXCR to reprocess the 5' RACE reads, holding one entry per CDR3 protein. The repertoire holds 350,000 to 500,000 distinct CDR3 sequences, with around a sixth as singletons. Sequencing input: naive T cells sorted from blood. The receptors come from a man aged 45-65 years in good health.

This clonotype was counted ten times or more. The chain joins TRBV18 to TRBJ2-2, with 9 bases lining up with TRBD1. The CDR3 covers 17 residues. CDR1 and CDR2 from the germline V gene are KGHSH and LQKENI. The V segment lost 2 bases and the J segment 3 bases; nucleotides outside the gene matches: 7. The CDR3 sequence: CASSPASQGAYTGELFF. As DNA, the CDR3 is TGTGCCAGCTCACCAGCATCACAGGGGGCGTACACCGGGGAGCTGTTTTTT.

This clonotype was found many times. The J gene is TRBJ1-5, the V gene TRBV4-1; a possible D gene is TRBD1 (6 bases). CDR3 size: 16 residues. Germline CDR1 is MGHRA and CDR2 is YSYEKL. V gave up 2 bases and J gave up 4 bases, with 15 bases separating them. As DNA, the CDR3 is TGCGCCAGCAGCCAACCAAAGACAGGACCTAATCAGCCCCAGCATTTT. It encodes CASSQPKTGPNQPQHF.

The sample holds a few counts of this clonotype. The chain uses TRBV20-1 and TRBJ2-1; D is tentatively TRBD1 or TRBD2 (5 bases each). Trimming removed 0 bases at V and 5 bases at J, with 11 bases between. The CDR3 is 14 amino acids. Germline values: CDR1 DFQATT, CDR2 SNEGSKA (reference sequence). Written as DNA, the CDR3 is TGCAGTGCTAGAGATCTCCGGGGCCACAATGAGCAGTTCTTC. Amino acids: CSARDLRGHNEQFF.

This clonotype was observed many times. V is TRBV7-3 and J is TRBJ2-7; 11 nucleotides match TRBD2. In germline, CDR1 is SGHTA, CDR2 FQGTGA. Losses at the gene ends were 5 bases for V and 4 bases for J; bases not matched to a gene: 7. This CDR3 is 15 amino acids long. The CDR3 is CASSISGRASYEQYF. CDR3 bases: TGTGCCAGCAGCATTAGCGGGAGGGCCTCGTACGAGCAGTACTTC.

This clonotype was picked up many times. V is TRBV7-8 and J is TRBJ2-3; TRBD1 or TRBD2 may be the D gene (7 bases each). With 5 bases removed from V and 5 bases from J, the gap between germline ends came to 14 bases. There are 14 residues in the CDR3. Germline V gives CDR1 SGHVS, CDR2 FQNEAQ. The CDR3 protein is CASSPGGAIDTQYF. The CDR3 DNA sequence: TGTGCCAGCAGCCCAGGGGGGGCCATAGATACGCAGTATTTT. The whole variable domain, remainder taken from reference TRBV7-8 and TRBJ2-3, is GAGVSQSPRYKVAKRGQDVALRCDPISGHVSLFWYQQALGQGPEFLTYFQNEAQLDKSGLPSDRFFAERPEGSVSTLKIQRTQQEDSAVYLCASSPGGAIDTQYFGPGTRLTVL.

This clonotype was observed a handful of times. The chain combines TRBV20-1 with TRBJ2-5; D remains ambiguous. This CDR3 is 13 amino acids long. CDR1 and CDR2 from the germline V gene are DFQATT and SNEGSKA (reference sequence). Trimming removed 6 bases at V and 5 bases at J, with 16 bases between. The CDR3 nucleotides read TGCAGTGCACCGGCTCCGACGACGGAGACCCAGTACTTC. It codes for CSAPAPTTETQYF.

This chain joins TRBV9 and TRBJ2-7, with a tentative D call TRBD2 (6 bases). CDR3 length: 14 residues. The germline gives CDR1 SGDLS, CDR2 YYNGEE. V lost 3 bases and J lost 7, with 17 bases in between. CDR3 DNA sequence: TGTGCCAGCAGCGCAAGCCCAGGAGGGCTAGAGCAGTACTTC. It translates to CASSASPGGLEQYF.

The CDR3, as DNA: TGTGCCAGCAGCGTAATGGAGCGCTCCTACGAGCAGTACTTC. This encodes CASSVMERSYEQYF. The chain carries TRBV9 and TRBJ2-7; D gene uncertain. The CDR3 has 14 amino acids. With 1 base removed from V and 0 bases from J, the gap between germline ends came to 8 bases. The V gene's germline CDR1 is SGDLS and CDR2 YYNGEE.

This chain uses TRBV3-1 with TRBJ1-3; the D is unclear. V gave up 2 bases and J gave up 0 bases, with 5 bases separating them. Germline V gene lookup returns CDR1 LGHDT and CDR2 YNNKEL (reference sequence). CDR3 length: 14 residues. DNA for the CDR3: TGTGCCAGCAGCCAAACAGCCTCTGGAAACACCATATATTTT. It codes for CASSQTASGNTIYF. The complete variable domain, with remaining parts taken from reference TRBV3-1 and TRBJ1-3, reads DTAVSQTPKYLVTQMGNDKSIKCEQNLGHDTMYWYKQDSKKFLKIMFSYNNKELIINETVPNRFSPKSPDKAHLNLHINSLELGDSAVYFCASSQTASGNTIYFGEGSWLTVV.

This clonotype has more than one count but fewer than ten. The chain combines TRBV7-6 with TRBJ2-1, with 8 bases identical to TRBD2. Germline assignment: CDR1 SGHVS and CDR2 FNYEAQ. The junction had 3 bases not matched to a gene; V was cut back by 1 base and J by 4 bases. The CDR3 extends over 15 amino acids. In DNA form, the CDR3 reads TGTGCCAGCAGCTTAGTAGCGGGGCAATACAATGAGCAGTTCTTC. This sequence encodes CASSLVAGQYNEQFF.

The V and J genes are TRBV20-1 and TRBJ1-5, with 10 bases aligning to TRBD1. This CDR3 is 16 amino acids long. CDR1 and CDR2 (germline): DFQATT, SNEGSKA (reference sequence). The trim removed 6 bases at V and 0 bases at J, leaving 8 bases unmatched. CDR3 region: CSAPRDRGPSNQPQHF. CDR3 DNA: TGCAGTGCCCCCCGGGACAGGGGACCTAGCAATCAGCCCCAGCATTTT.

In its sample, this clonotype was seen many times. The CDR3 spells CASSAPGQGTEQFF. The CDR3 coding sequence is TGTGCCAGCAGTGCGCCGGGACAGGGCACTGAGCAGTTCTTC. The chain carries TRBV12-3 or TRBV12-4 and TRBJ2-1, with 9 bases identical to TRBD1. The CDR3 spans 14 residues. With 5 bases clipped from V and 9 bases from J, the junction kept 8 bases outside the gene matches.

This chain connects TRBV6-5 to TRBJ1-2, with D possibly matching TRBD1 (5 bases). The CDR3 is made up of 15 amino acids. V shed 0 bases and J shed 1 base, with 9 bases lying between them. Germline V gene data show CDR1 as MNHEY and CDR2 as SVGAGI. CDR3 nucleotides: TGTGCCAGCAGTTACTCCGGGGGTCGTAACTATGGCTACACCTTC. Protein: CASSYSGGRNYGYTF.

This clonotype was seen only a few times. For the CDR3, the DNA is TGTGCCAGCAGCTTGGATGCCAGGAATGCTTACGAGCAGTACTTC. Encoded protein: CASSLDARNAYEQYF. The chain couples TRBV5-5 to TRBJ2-7; D is uncertain. Germline lookup yields CDR1 SGHKS and CDR2 YYEKEE (reference sequence). V was cut by 0 bases and J by 4 bases, with 14 bases left in between. CDR3 length: 15 amino acids. Looking up the rest from reference TRBV5-5 and TRBJ2-7 gives the full variable domain: DAGVTQSPTHLIKTRGQQVTLRCSPISGHKSVSWYQQVLGQGPQFIFQYYEKEERGRGNFPDRFSARQFPNYSSELNVNALLLGDSALYLCASSLDARNAYEQYFGPGTRLTVT.

This clonotype was seen a single time. The chain carries TRBV11-2 and TRBJ2-7, with 7 bases that match TRBD1. This CDR3 spans 17 amino acids. Germline V gene lookup returns CDR1 SGHAT and CDR2 FQNNGV. V lost 3 bases to trimming and J lost 3 bases; unmatched junction nucleotides: 14. For the CDR3, the DNA is TGTGCCAGCAGCTTTTCGACAGGGATCTCGGGGCGCTACGAGCAGTACTTC. Translation: CASSFSTGISGRYEQYF.

This clonotype was seen ten or more times. This rearrangement joins TRBV5-1 to TRBJ1-5, with unresolved D. Germline assignment: CDR1 SGHRS and CDR2 YFSETQ. The CDR3 spans 15 residues. V lost 4 bases and J lost 2, with 13 bases in between. The CDR3 reads CASSPSGSRNQPQHF. CDR3 nucleotide sequence: TGCGCCAGCAGCCCATCCGGGAGCCGCAATCAGCCCCAGCATTTT.

The V call is TRBV2, the J call TRBJ2-7, with a possible D match to TRBD1 (6 bases). V dropped 3 bases and J dropped 5 bases, with 14 bases sitting between them. Germline-derived CDR1 and CDR2 are SNHLY and FYNNEI. The CDR3 runs to 14 residues. CDR3 nucleotide sequence: TGTGCCAGCAGTGATGGCAGGGGTCGCCACGAGCAGTACTTC. This gives the protein CASSDGRGRHEQYF.

The chain uses TRBV4-1 and TRBJ1-4; TRBD1 is a possible D gene (6 bases). From germline, CDR1 is MGHRA and CDR2 YSYEKL. The CDR3 loop spans 16 amino acids. Trimming pared 3 bases from V and 10 bases from J, leaving 21 bases between. CDR3 amino acids: CASSHPKWQGSGKLFF. The CDR3 DNA is TGCGCCAGCAGCCACCCCAAATGGCAGGGGAGTGGAAAACTGTTTTTT.

Ten or more counts support this clonotype. The chain uses TRBV5-1 and TRBJ1-2; TRBD1 is a possible D gene (5 bases). Germline loops: CDR1 SGHRS, CDR2 YFSETQ. Trimming pared 2 bases from V and 4 bases from J, leaving 9 bases between. The CDR3 contains 13 residues. CDR3 DNA: TGCGCCAGCAGCTTCGGCCAGGGCTATGGCTACACCTTC. It is translated as CASSFGQGYGYTF.